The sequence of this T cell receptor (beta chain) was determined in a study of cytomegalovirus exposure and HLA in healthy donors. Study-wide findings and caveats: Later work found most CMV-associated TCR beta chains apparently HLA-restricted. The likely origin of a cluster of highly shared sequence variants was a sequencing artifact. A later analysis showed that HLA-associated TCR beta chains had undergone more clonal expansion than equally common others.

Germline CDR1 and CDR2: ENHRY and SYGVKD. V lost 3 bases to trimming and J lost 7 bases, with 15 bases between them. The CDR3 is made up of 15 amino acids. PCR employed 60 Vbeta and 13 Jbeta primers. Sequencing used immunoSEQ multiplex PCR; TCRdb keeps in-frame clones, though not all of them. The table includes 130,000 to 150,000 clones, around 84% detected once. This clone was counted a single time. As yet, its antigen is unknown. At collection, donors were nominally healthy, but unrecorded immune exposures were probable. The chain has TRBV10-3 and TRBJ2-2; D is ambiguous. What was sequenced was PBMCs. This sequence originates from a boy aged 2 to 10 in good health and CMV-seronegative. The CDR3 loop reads CAISDSWLGDGELFF. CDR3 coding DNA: TGTGCCATCAGTGATTCTTGGCTAGGCGACGGGGAGCTGTTTTTT.